The rows below give T cell receptor beta chains drawn from one sample of a study of blood T cell repertoires in COVID-19. TCRdb's copy holds only in-frame clones and misses some; the assay was immunoSEQ multiplex PCR. The table lists 60,000 to 70,000 clones, more than 85% of them singletons. Sample: peripheral blood. The receptors stem from a human donor with active COVID-19. The donor label of this sample is uncertain. CDR3s include the opening cysteine and the closing phenylalanine or tryptophan. Each record gives: D gene, J gene, CDR3 length, V gene, clone size, CDR3 DNA, CDR3 protein. The D gene is left open where the match is weak. Where a row states a size, it is once, few, many or the class of an expanded clone; other rows omit it.

>TRBD1|TRBJ1-1|16|TRBV27|few
TGTGCCAGCAGTTCCCGGGACAGAGTGGTTAGGGCTGAAGCTTTCTTT
CASSSRDRVVRAEAFF
>.|TRBJ1-5|12|TRBV12-3/TRBV12-4|.
TGTGCCAGCAGTGGTGCGGCGGGGCCCCAGCATTTT
CASSGAAGPQHF
>TRBD1|TRBJ1-2|15|TRBV2|once
TGTGCCAGCAGTGTCGGGCAGGGGGCCGACTATGGCTACACCTTC
CASSVGQGADYGYTF
>.|TRBJ2-6|15|TRBV6-2/TRBV6-3|.
TGTGCCAGCAGTACCGACAACTCTGGGGCCAACGTCCTGACTTTC
CASSTDNSGANVLTF
>TRBD1|TRBJ1-2|12|TRBV28|.
TGTGCCAGCGGACAGGTTCGGAGTGGCTACACCTTC
CASGQVRSGYTF
>.|TRBJ2-7|13|TRBV11-2|.
TGTGCCAGCAGCTTAGGAGGGGGCTACGAGCAGTACTTC
CASSLGGGYEQYF
>.|TRBJ1-4|14|TRBV18|.
TGTGCCAGCTCCCCAGGGAGGGCTAATGAAAAACTGTTTTTT
CASSPGRANEKLFF
>.|TRBJ2-1|14|TRBV19|.
TGTGCCAGTAGGCTCGCAGGGGTCTACAATGAGCAGTTCTTC
CASRLAGVYNEQFF
>.|TRBJ2-7|14|TRBV6-5|.
TGTGCCAGCAGCCGCGTGGTGACAAACTACGAGCAGTACTTC
CASSRVVTNYEQYF
>.|TRBJ2-5|10|TRBV7-3|.
TGTGCCAGCAGCGAGCGGATGCCCTACTTC
CASSERMPYF
>TRBD2|TRBJ2-2|15|TRBV28|few
TGTGCCAGCAGTTCTTCTAGCGGGAGGCACGGGGAGCTGTTTTTT
CASSSSSGRHGELFF
>TRBD1|TRBJ1-1|12|TRBV11-3|.
TGTGCCAGCAGCTTAAGGACAGGGGAAGCTTTCTTT
CASSLRTGEAFF
>TRBD2|TRBJ2-5|16|TRBV14|once
TGTGCCAGCAGCCTTCGAGGACTAGCGGGAGGAGAGACCCAGTACTTC
CASSLRGLAGGETQYF
>.|TRBJ2-3|13|TRBV6-6|.
TGTGCCAGCAGTGGGCGGGGCACAGATACGCAGTATTTT
CASSGRGTDTQYF
>.|TRBJ2-3|14|TRBV7-9|.
TGTGCCAGCAGCTTCCCCCTAGCGCGGGATACGCAGTATTTT
CASSFPLARDTQYF
>.|TRBJ2-3|16|TRBV14|few
TGTGCCAGCAGCCAAAAGCAATCTCCCATCACAGATACGCAGTATTTT
CASSQKQSPITDTQYF
>TRBD2|TRBJ2-7|15|TRBV5-4|.
TGTGCCAGCAGCTTGGGAGCGGGAGGACCCTACGAGCAGTACTTC
CASSLGAGGPYEQYF
>.|TRBJ1-2|13|TRBV12-3/TRBV12-4|.
TGTGCCAGCAGTTTAGGGAGGGGCTATGGCTACACCTTC
CASSLGRGYGYTF
>TRBD1|TRBJ2-5|15|TRBV19|.
TGTGCCAGTAGTGACGGGGACAGGGGGACGGAGACCCAGTACTTC
CASSDGDRGTETQYF
>.|TRBJ2-3|16|TRBV5-1|.
TGCGCCAGCAGCTTGGGACCCGCGGGCGTTACAGATACGCAGTATTTT
CASSLGPAGVTDTQYF
>TRBD1|TRBJ1-1|15|TRBV28|few
TGTGCCAGCAGTCGAACAGGGGTGATGAACACTGAAGCTTTCTTT
CASSRTGVMNTEAFF
>.|TRBJ2-3|16|TRBV5-5|.
TGTGCCAGCAGCTTGGGTGGGGCGGGGCCCACAGATACGCAGTATTTT
CASSLGGAGPTDTQYF
>TRBD2|TRBJ2-7|15|TRBV15|.
TGTGCCACCAGCAGAGATCGGGGGGGCGCGTACGAGCAGTACTTC
CATSRDRGGAYEQYF
>.|TRBJ2-7|13|TRBV11-2|.
TGTGCCAGCAGCTCCCAACGGGGGTACGAGCAGTACTTC
CASSSQRGYEQYF
>.|TRBJ1-5|15|TRBV12-2|.
TGTGCAAGTCGCTACTACAGGGATTTCAATCAGCCCCAGCATTTT
CASRYYRDFNQPQHF
>.|TRBJ1-5|16|TRBV4-3|once
TGCGCCAGCAGCCATGGCCGGGATCCTAGCAATCAGCCCCAGCATTTT
CASSHGRDPSNQPQHF
>.|TRBJ2-5|13|TRBV11-2|few
TGTGCCAGCAGCCGGGACAACGGGGAGACCCAGTACTTC
CASSRDNGETQYF
>TRBD2|TRBJ2-1|15|TRBV9|.
TGTGCCAGCAGCGTGTTACCGGGAGGGAGGGATGAGCAGTTCTTC
CASSVLPGGRDEQFF
>TRBD1|TRBJ1-1|12|TRBV15|.
TGTGCCACCAGGGGGACAGGGGTTGAAGCTTTCTTT
CATRGTGVEAFF
>TRBD1|TRBJ1-6|14|TRBV18|.
TGTGCCAGCTCACCCGGACAGGATAATTCACCCCTCCACTTT
CASSPGQDNSPLHF
>TRBD1|TRBJ1-4|15|TRBV11-2|.
TGTGCCAGCAGCCTAGGACAGGGGGCTAATGAAAAACTGTTTTTT
CASSLGQGANEKLFF
>.|TRBJ2-7|13|TRBV3-1/TRBV3-2|.
TGTGCCAGCAGCCAACCTCCCGGGAAAGAGCAGTACTTC
CASSQPPGKEQYF
>TRBD1|TRBJ1-1|15|TRBV6-4|.
TGTGCCAGCAGACGGGACAGCGGGAGTAACACTGAAGCTTTCTTT
CASRRDSGSNTEAFF
>.|TRBJ2-7|13|TRBV6-2/TRBV6-3|.
TGTGCCAGCAGTTACGGGGGCTCGGGCGAGCAGTACTTC
CASSYGGSGEQYF
>TRBD1|TRBJ1-5|14|TRBV28|.
TGTGCCAGCAGCGACAGGGACGTGAATCAGCCCCAGCATTTT
CASSDRDVNQPQHF
>TRBD1|TRBJ2-1|16|TRBV7-2|.
TGTGCCAGCAGCTTAGCCCCCGGGACAGGGGGCAATGAGCAGTTCTTC
CASSLAPGTGGNEQFF
>.|TRBJ2-7|12|TRBV14|.
TGTGCCAGCAGCCCCAGTTCGGGTGAGCAGTACTTC
CASSPSSGEQYF
>TRBD1|TRBJ2-7|15|TRBV19|few
TGTGCCAGTAGGTTTGCGGACAGGGTTTCCTACGAGCAGTACTTC
CASRFADRVSYEQYF
>.|TRBJ2-3|15|TRBV7-6|.
TGTGCCAGCAGCTTAGGGTCAGGGAGCACAGATACGCAGTATTTT
CASSLGSGSTDTQYF
>TRBD2|TRBJ2-5|15|TRBV9|.
TGTGCCAGCAGCGTAACGACTAGCGGGAGTGGGACCCAGTACTTC
CASSVTTSGSGTQYF
>.|TRBJ1-1|15|TRBV5-1|.
TGCGCCAGCAGCTTGGTTCCGGGGATGAACACTGAAGCTTTCTTT
CASSLVPGMNTEAFF
>TRBD2|TRBJ2-1|14|TRBV19|.
TGTGCCAGTAGTTCCGGGACTAGTCTCAATGAGCAGTTCTTC
CASSSGTSLNEQFF
>.|TRBJ1-2|13|TRBV28|once
TGTGCCAGCAGGGACAGCCCCAACTATGGCTACACCTTC
CASRDSPNYGYTF
>TRBD1|TRBJ2-4|12|TRBV11-3|.
TGTGCCAGCAGCGCGGACAGGGGCATTCAGTACTTC
CASSADRGIQYF
>TRBD1|TRBJ1-2|15|TRBV6-5|.
TGTGCCAGCGAAGCCCGACAGGGGGCGTTGAGAGGATACACCTTC
CASEARQGALRGYTF
>.|TRBJ2-2|15|TRBV4-1|.
TGCGCCAGCAGCCCACCGGGAGTTGGGATCGGGGAGCTGTTTTTT
CASSPPGVGIGELFF
>TRBD1|TRBJ1-6|12|TRBV2|.
TGTGCCAGCGGGACAGATAATTCACCCCTCCACTTT
CASGTDNSPLHF
>.|TRBJ2-7|13|TRBV6-5|.
TGTGCCAGCAGTTACTCTGAGGGATCCGAGCAGTACTTC
CASSYSEGSEQYF
>TRBD1|TRBJ2-7|13|TRBV5-6|.
TGTGCCAGCAGTGGACAGGGGGCGCGGGAGCAGTACTTC
CASSGQGAREQYF
>TRBD2|TRBJ2-7|14|TRBV19|.
TGTGCCAGTAGTACAGGACTAGCGGGGGTCGAGCAGTACTTC
CASSTGLAGVEQYF
>TRBD2|TRBJ2-1|12|TRBV6-2/TRBV6-3|.
TGTGCCAGCAGCGGGGGGAGGGTTGAGCAGTTCTTC
CASSGGRVEQFF
>TRBD1|TRBJ2-7|13|TRBV6-5|.
TGTGCCAGCCTCGACAGGGGCTCCTACGAGCAGTACTTC
CASLDRGSYEQYF
>TRBD2|TRBJ2-3|18|TRBV13|once
TGTGCCAGCAGCCTAGGGGCAGGGAGCGGGAGAGTGACAGATACGCAGTATTTT
CASSLGAGSGRVTDTQYF
>.|TRBJ1-6|16|TRBV5-1|.
TGCGCCAGCAGCTCTCGTGAGGTCTCCTATAATTCACCCCTCCACTTT
CASSSREVSYNSPLHF
>TRBD2|TRBJ2-7|15|TRBV19|.
TGTGCCAGTAGTACTGGACTAGCGGGAGTCTACGAGCAGTACTTC
CASSTGLAGVYEQYF
>TRBD1|TRBJ2-4|9|TRBV19|.
TGTGCCAGTGGACAGGGAGGGTACTTC
CASGQGGYF
>TRBD1|TRBJ1-1|17|TRBV4-3|.
TGCGCCAGCAGCCAAGATGGGACAGGGGGCATGAACACTGAAGCTTTCTTT
CASSQDGTGGMNTEAFF